The clone carrying this T cell receptor (beta chain) has a handful of counts. The antigen is unknown. This sample is part of a study of vaccination and CD4 T cells after COVID-19. At the level of the study: The convalescent group had six males, four females, seven Caucasians, two Asians, one multiracial. Some control cultures received a CEFX pool, which served as the positive control. Others received an HIV-1 Nef pool or no peptide. The study, taken as a whole, reports: Only post-vaccination samples contained a median 86.3% of the reactive clones in convalescent patients.

The treatment denotes: approximately 10-day PBMC culture with coronavirus spike peptide pools or control peptides (ViraFEST assay). Trimming removed 4 bases at V and 7 bases at J, with 20 bases between. The V gene's germline CDR1 is SGHAT and CDR2 FQDESV (reference sequence). The CDR3 length is 16 residues. With the Oncomine TCR Beta short-read assay, DNA from cultured CD4+ T cells was sequenced. Via MiXCR, TCRdb re-called the PCR reads, giving one row per CDR3 protein. The data contain about 15,000 distinct CDR3 sequences, about three quarters of them singletons. The chain has TRBV11-1 and TRBJ2-1, with a tentative D call TRBD2 (6 bases). The receptor comes from a human donor who had recovered from COVID-19. The sample was CD4+ T cells from blood, cultured in vitro. DNA of the CDR3: TGTGCCAGCAGCTCCGACTTTGCGGGATCTCGGAATGAGCAGTTCTTC. This codes for CASSSDFAGSRNEQFF.